This entry lists 25 T cell receptor beta chains sequenced from one sample in a study of blood T cells in healthy people across ages. A second PCR, run for about 6 to 12 cycles, used a sample-barcoded 5' primer plus a J-beta primer mix. TCRdb used MiXCR to reprocess the 5' RACE reads, holding one entry per CDR3 protein. There are under 1,000,000 distinct CDR3 sequences in the sample; about 42% occur only once, and 15% to 20% lies in the top ten. Specimen: blood. The source is a man older than 75 in good health.

The chain has TRBV9 and TRBJ2-3; 7 bases are shared with TRBD2. The CDR3 sequence is 16 residues long. CDR1 is SGDLS, CDR2 YYNGEE, per germline. After removal of 0 bases from V and 3 bases from J, the junction contained 7 bases not matched to a gene. The CDR3 sequence: CASSVVGGGATDTQYF. CDR3 nucleotides: TGTGCCAGCAGCGTAGTTGGGGGAGGGGCTACAGATACGCAGTATTTT.

V gene TRBV7-2 combines with J gene TRBJ1-6; weak D call: TRBD1 (5 bases). Germline V gene lookup returns CDR1 SGHTA and CDR2 FQGNSA. The CDR3 covers 15 residues. V was cut by 5 bases and J by 7 bases, with 15 bases left in between. This chain's CDR3 is CASSLQQVINSPLHF. CDR3 nucleotides: TGTGCCAGCAGCCTTCAACAGGTTATCAATTCACCCCTCCACTTT.

The J gene is TRBJ2-7, the V gene TRBV3-1; 9 bases agree with TRBD2. Trimming at V came to 1 base and at J to 3 bases, leaving 4 bases not matched to a gene. The germline V gene has CDR1 LGHDT and CDR2 YNNKEL (reference sequence). The CDR3 sequence is 15 residues long. For the CDR3, the DNA is TGTGCCAGCAGCCAAGTGGCTAGCGGGATCTACGAGCAGTACTTC. It specifies CASSQVASGIYEQYF.

The J gene is TRBJ2-7, the V gene TRBV30; D not certain. CDR1 and CDR2 (germline): GTSNPN, SVGIG (reference sequence). The CDR3 loop spans 12 amino acids. V was shortened by 3 bases and J by 3 bases, with 9 bases between the two germline ends. CDR3 nucleotides: TGTGCCTGGAGGGGTGACGGCTACGAGCAGTACTTC. This sequence encodes CAWRGDGYEQYF. Full variable domain (outside the CDR3, taken from reference TRBV30 and TRBJ2-7): SQTIHQWPATLVQPVGSPLSLECTVEGTSNPNLYWYRQAAGRGLQLLFYSVGIGQISSEVPQNLSASRPQDRQFILSSKKLLLSDSGFYLCAWRGDGYEQYFGPGTRLTVT.

This clonotype was detected only once. The chain joins TRBV18 to TRBJ2-5, with TRBD1 matching 7 bases. V lost 3 bases to trimming and J lost 1 base; unmatched junction nucleotides: 5. Looked up from germline, CDR1 is KGHSH and CDR2 is LQKENI. The length of the CDR3 is 15 residues. CDR3: CASSPLQGIQETQYF. CDR3 nucleotides: TGTGCCAGCTCACCTTTACAGGGGATCCAAGAGACCCAGTACTTC.

This clonotype was observed many times. CDR3 in amino acids: CASSLEIPQGANTEAFF. The CDR3 bases are TGTGCCAGCAGCTTGGAAATCCCCCAGGGGGCAAACACTGAAGCTTTCTTT. The chain combines TRBV5-6 with TRBJ1-1; 8 bases are a match to TRBD1. Germline V lookup: CDR1 SGHDT, CDR2 YYEEEE. The CDR3 has 17 amino acids. V shed 0 bases and J 2 bases; nucleotides not matched to a gene: 9.

This chain links TRBV9 with TRBJ2-3; 13 bases agree with TRBD2. Germline V lookup: CDR1 SGDLS, CDR2 YYNGEE. This CDR3 region has 14 residues. V lost 3 bases and J lost 9; bases outside the gene matches: 4. CDR3 sequence (DNA): TGTGCCAGCAGCGCGACTAGCGGGGGGACCACGCAGTATTTT. Amino acids: CASSATSGGTTQYF.

The genes are TRBV20-1 and TRBJ1-6, with D unclear. Trimming shortened V by 6 bases and J by 10 bases, and 10 bases separated the two germline ends. The CDR3 is 11 residues long. CDR1 is DFQATT, CDR2 SNEGSKA, per germline (reference sequence). CDR3 coding DNA: TGCAGTGCGCGGTACGGATCACCCCTCCACTTT. Amino acid sequence: CSARYGSPLHF.

V is TRBV9 and J is TRBJ2-5; TRBD1 matches at 8 bases. There are 14 residues in the CDR3. V trimming: 3 bases; J trimming: 5 bases; junction bases outside the gene matches: 6. Germline values: CDR1 SGDLS, CDR2 YYNGEE. In DNA, the CDR3 is TGTGCCAGCAGCGACAGGGGGGATTTTGAGACCCAGTACTTC. This sequence encodes CASSDRGDFETQYF.

This clonotype was seen many times. The V gene is TRBV7-9, the J gene TRBJ1-2; 8 nucleotides line up with TRBD1. The CDR3 is 14 residues long. Germline CDR1 is SEHNR and CDR2 is FQNEAQ (reference sequence). Trimming at V came to 5 bases and at J to 3 bases, leaving 5 bases not matched to a gene. CDR3 DNA: TGTGCCAGCAGCACGTCGGACAGGGACTATGGCTACACCTTC. It yields the protein CASSTSDRDYGYTF.

This clonotype was found a few times. The chain couples TRBV9 to TRBJ2-1, with D perhaps matching TRBD2 (6 bases). There are 14 residues in the CDR3. Per the germline V gene, CDR1 is SGDLS and CDR2 is YYNGEE. The CDR3 nucleotides are TGTGCGTCGGGCGCCGGGAGTACCTACAATGAGCAGTTCTTC. Residues: CASGAGSTYNEQFF.

This sequence joins TRBV10-3 and TRBJ2-7; no reliable D call. The CDR3 extends over 11 amino acids. The V and J ends lost 4 bases and 8 bases respectively, with 9 bases between them. Looked up from germline, CDR1 is ENHRY and CDR2 is SYGVKD. The DNA for the CDR3 is TGTGCCATCAGTGGGGGTACGAAGCAGTACTTC. It is translated as CAISGGTKQYF.

This clonotype has more than one count but fewer than ten. The rearrangement uses TRBV6-6 and TRBJ2-3, with 7 bases aligning to TRBD2. Trimming removed 9 bases from V and 5 bases from J; junction bases left unmatched: 14. The germline V gene encodes CDR1 MNHNY and CDR2 SVGAGI (reference sequence). The CDR3 covers 15 residues. The DNA for the CDR3 is TGTGCCAGTCGAGAGGATGCGGGAGCCGGAGATACGCAGTATTTT. Its translation is CASREDAGAGDTQYF.

This clonotype was found a few times. V is TRBV6-5 and J is TRBJ2-3; 7 bases agree with TRBD2. The germline gives CDR1 MNHEY, CDR2 SVGAGI. Trimming cost V 7 bases and J 2 bases; bases outside gene matches: 6. The CDR3 loop spans 14 amino acids. DNA for the CDR3: TGTGCCAGCACCGCGGGAGTTGCCACAGATACGCAGTATTTT. Residues: CASTAGVATDTQYF.

This sequence joins TRBV11-2 and TRBJ2-1; D is unclear. The V gene's germline CDR1 is SGHAT and CDR2 FQNNGV. CDR3 size: 16 residues. V was pared by 1 base and J by 1 base, with 11 bases between. CDR3 loop: CASSLVKGWSYNEQFF. CDR3 bases: TGTGCCAGCAGCTTAGTGAAGGGTTGGTCCTACAATGAGCAGTTCTTC.

A word on this clonotype: Germline is not matched at one junction end, which may reflect a read error. V and J are TRBV12-3 or TRBV12-4 and TRBJ1-1; D is unresolved. The CDR3 has 13 amino acids. In DNA, the CDR3 is TGTGCCAGCAGTGTAGCCCGAACCACTGAAGCTTTCTTT. Protein: CASSVARTTEAFF.

The chain employs TRBV20-1 and TRBJ2-7; TRBD1 or TRBD2 may be the D gene (5 bases each). CDR3 length: 13 residues. V lost 4 bases, J lost 3 bases, and 13 bases lay in between. Germline CDR1 is DFQATT and CDR2 is SNEGSKA (reference sequence). The CDR3 coding sequence is TGCAGTGCTAAACGGGACCTCTTCTACGAGCAGTACTTC. Its translation is CSAKRDLFYEQYF.

The CDR3, as DNA: TGCAGTGCTAGAGGGGATCCAGCGGGAGGTCAAGAGACCCAGTACTTC. Translated, it gives CSARGDPAGGQETQYF. The chain employs TRBV20-1 and TRBJ2-5; 9 positions agree with TRBD2. Germline loops: CDR1 DFQATT, CDR2 SNEGSKA (reference sequence). V gave up 1 base and J gave up 2 bases; unmatched junction bases: 8. This CDR3 comprises 16 residues.

This clonotype was picked up a small number of times. The genes are TRBV7-2 and TRBJ1-4, with 9 bases aligning to TRBD1. With 5 bases clipped from V and 1 base from J, the junction kept 8 bases outside the gene matches. This CDR3 has 17 residues. The germline V gene encodes CDR1 SGHTA and CDR2 FQGNSA. CDR3 sequence reads: CASSLSGTGITNEKLFF. The CDR3 bases are TGTGCCAGCAGCCTTTCCGGGACAGGGATAACTAATGAAAAACTGTTTTTT.

The chain recombines TRBV29-1 with TRBJ2-5; D perhaps matches TRBD2 (6 bases). Trimming shortened V by 7 bases and J by 1 base, and 13 bases separated the two germline ends. CDR1 and CDR2 from the germline V gene are SQVTM and ANQGSEA. This CDR3 contains 13 residues. The CDR3 bases are TGCAGCGCCACACCGGGGGTCCAAGAGACCCAGTACTTC. Translation gives CSATPGVQETQYF.

This clonotype was recorded many times. The chain employs TRBV7-9 and TRBJ2-4; D gene ambiguous. This CDR3 contains 11 residues. Germline CDR1 reads SEHNR; CDR2 reads FQNEAQ (reference sequence). Trimming removed 6 bases at V and 4 bases at J, with 4 bases between. CDR3 in DNA: TGTGCCAGCAGTTTAAAAAACATTCAGTACTTC. Protein product: CASSLKNIQYF.

This clonotype has only a few counts. The V call is TRBV20-1, the J call TRBJ1-1, with D maybe TRBD1 (6 bases). The CDR3 covers 13 residues. Germline V gene lookup returns CDR1 DFQATT and CDR2 SNEGSKA (reference sequence). The V end was cut by 5 bases, the J end by 5 bases, with 15 bases between. The CDR3 sequence: CSASLSGATEAFF. CDR3 DNA sequence: TGCAGTGCTTCACTCTCAGGGGCAACTGAAGCTTTCTTT.

V usage is TRBV5-1 and J usage is TRBJ2-1; D is unclear. The germline CDR1 and CDR2 sequences are SGHRS and YFSETQ. This CDR3 has 13 amino acids. V was cut by 0 bases and J by 9 bases, with 10 bases left in between. The CDR3 sequence is CASSLAGSLEQFF. The DNA of the CDR3 is TGCGCCAGCAGCTTGGCTGGTAGCCTTGAGCAGTTCTTC.

Here the CDR3 reads CASSVAGDREELFF. The CDR3 DNA sequence: TGTGCCAGCAGCGTAGCGGGAGATAGGGAGGAGCTGTTTTTT. This chain uses TRBV9 with TRBJ2-2; D possibly corresponds to TRBD2 (6 bases). The germline V gene has CDR1 SGDLS and CDR2 YYNGEE. Trimming cost V 0 bases and J 10 bases, with 13 bases left between them. This CDR3 is built from 14 residues.

As DNA, the CDR3 is TGTGCCAGCAGGCCCGGGACTAGCGGGGAACTAGGCACAGATACGCAGTATTTT. Its translation is CASRPGTSGELGTDTQYF. The rearrangement joins TRBV27 to TRBJ2-3; 13 bases match TRBD2. Trimming took 6 bases from V and 1 from J; bases not matched to a gene: 10. Germline V CDR1 and CDR2: MNHEY, SMNVEV (reference sequence). This CDR3 comprises 18 residues.